The sequence of this TCR beta chain was determined in a study of cytomegalovirus exposure and HLA in healthy donors. Study background: Across 350 to 400 genotyped donors, over 70% landed in the Caucasian-associated ancestry cluster. Study-wide findings and caveats: Later analysis found that TCR beta chains associated with HLA were more clonally expanded than other, equally common chains.

Vbeta (60) and Jbeta (13) primers were used in the PCR. TCRdb keeps only in-frame clones here, not all; method: immunoSEQ multiplex PCR. The data contain 150,000 to 200,000 clones, around 67% of them seen just once; the ten biggest clones take up roughly 4%. Despite likely unrecorded immune exposures, the donors were nominally healthy at the time of sampling. Trimming took off 0 bases at V and 1 base at J, with 8 bases between the two ends. The CDR3 covers 14 residues. Germline CDR1 and CDR2: SGHRS and YFSETQ. About this clone: Its antigen is not identified.

The sequenced sample consisted of PBMCs. The TCR was taken from a woman in her late teens or twenties in good health and CMV-seropositive. The gene calls are TRBV5-1 and TRBJ2-7; D uncertain. The CDR3 region is CASSLEILSYEQYF. Written as DNA, the CDR3 is TGCGCCAGCAGCTTGGAGATACTTTCCTACGAGCAGTACTTC.